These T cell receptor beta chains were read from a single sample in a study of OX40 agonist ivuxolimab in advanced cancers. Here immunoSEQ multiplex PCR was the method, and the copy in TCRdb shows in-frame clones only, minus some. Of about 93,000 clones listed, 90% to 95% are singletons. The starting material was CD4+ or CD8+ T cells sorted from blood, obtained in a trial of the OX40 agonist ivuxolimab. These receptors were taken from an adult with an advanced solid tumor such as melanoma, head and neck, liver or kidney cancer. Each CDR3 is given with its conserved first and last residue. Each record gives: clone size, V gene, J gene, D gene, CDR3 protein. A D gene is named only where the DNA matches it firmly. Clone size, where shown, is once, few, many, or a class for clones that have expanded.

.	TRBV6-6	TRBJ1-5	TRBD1	CAISVGQYYQPQHF
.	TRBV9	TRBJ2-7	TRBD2	CASSPGGAVGEQYF
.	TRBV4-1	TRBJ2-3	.	CASSPGVRRSQYF
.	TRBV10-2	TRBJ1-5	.	CASSTGTNNQPQHF
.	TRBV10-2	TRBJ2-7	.	CASREDANGGYEQYF
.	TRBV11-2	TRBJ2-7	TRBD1	CASTIWGQGYEQYF
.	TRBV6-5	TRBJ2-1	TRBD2	CASSFRGGSYNEQFF
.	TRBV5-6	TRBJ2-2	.	CASSGGLGAGELFF
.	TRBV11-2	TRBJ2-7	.	CASNALGASSYEQYF
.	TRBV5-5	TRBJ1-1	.	CASSLKEDEAFF
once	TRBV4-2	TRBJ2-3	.	CASSQDRREAQYF
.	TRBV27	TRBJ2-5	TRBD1	CASTEVGTGLRETQYF
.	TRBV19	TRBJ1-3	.	CASSHRTVSGNTIYF
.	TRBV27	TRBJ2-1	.	CASSPGGPYNEQFF
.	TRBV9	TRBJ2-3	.	CASSGYRADTQYF
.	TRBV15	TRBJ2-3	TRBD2	CATSSSLAGADTQYF